The present TCR beta chain was sequenced within a study of CD8+CD57+ T cells in acquired aplastic anemia. For the study at large: Sorted CD4+ and CD8+ cells yielded DNA averaging approximately 3.5 ug.

The study profiled TCR beta VDJ and CDR3 using genomic DNA as template. TCRdb used MiXCR to reprocess the reads, holding one entry per CDR3 protein. Found here are 300,000 or so distinct CDR3 sequences, 50% to 70% of them singletons; the top ten hold under 8.5%. Study-wide results and limits: The number of CD8+ CDR3 sequences shared by patients and controls was 25 to 35. Patient and control CD8+ Simpson's diversity was not significantly different.

The CDR3 has 15 residues. V was clipped by 6 bases and J by 2 bases, with 20 bases between them. Germline V lookup: CDR1 DFQATT, CDR2 SNEGSKA (reference sequence). Concerning this clonotype: Its target is unknown.

The material sequenced was sorted CD4+, CD8+, or CD8+CD57+ T cells (not recorded which) from PBMCs. This chain connects TRBV20-1 to TRBJ2-7, with D uncertain. The source of this sequence is a human donor with severe aplastic anemia or a healthy control (not recorded which). CDR3 sequence: CSAANGFRSTYEQYF. The CDR3 DNA reads as TGCAGTGCCGCTAATGGGTTTCGGTCGACCTACGAGCAGTACTTC.